This note documents a single T cell receptor (beta chain) sequence. Its antigen is still unknown. This sample stems from a study of cytomegalovirus exposure and HLA in healthy donors. General observations from the study: The study labeled 164 TCR beta chains cytomegalovirus-associated. Analysis was carried out at a later point, and it linked a missense DCLRE1C variant to TCR beta V- and J-gene trimming.

Both 60 Vbeta primers and 13 Jbeta primers went into the PCR. Data came from immunoSEQ multiplex PCR; TCRdb stores just in-frame clones and leaves some out. The sample comprises some 100,000 clones, around three quarters of which are singletons, and 7% to 9% rests with the top ten. The CDR3 covers 14 residues. Germline lookup yields CDR1 KGHSH and CDR2 LQKENI. Trimming took 4 bases from V and 12 from J, leaving 19 bases between them. The donors gave bone marrow, and they were healthy. The rearrangement links TRBV18 to TRBJ1-3; D is unclear. Sequencing was performed on PBMCs. This receptor was taken from a woman in her forties or fifties in good health and CMV-seropositive. CDR3 sequence: CASSRMELPDGIYF. Written as DNA, the CDR3 is TGTGCCAGCTCACGAATGGAGCTACCCGACGGCATATATTTT.